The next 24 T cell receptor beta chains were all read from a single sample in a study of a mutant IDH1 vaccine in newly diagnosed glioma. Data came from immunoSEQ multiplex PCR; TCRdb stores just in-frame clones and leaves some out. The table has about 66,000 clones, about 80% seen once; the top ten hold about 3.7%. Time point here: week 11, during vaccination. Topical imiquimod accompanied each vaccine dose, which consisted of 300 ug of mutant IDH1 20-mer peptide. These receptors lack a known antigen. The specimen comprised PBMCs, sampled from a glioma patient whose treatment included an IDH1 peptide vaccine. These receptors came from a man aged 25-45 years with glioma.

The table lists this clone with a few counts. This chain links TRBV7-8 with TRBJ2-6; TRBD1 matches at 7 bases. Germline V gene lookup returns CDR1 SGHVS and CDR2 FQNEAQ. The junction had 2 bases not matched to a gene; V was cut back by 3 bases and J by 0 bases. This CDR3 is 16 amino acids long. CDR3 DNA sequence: TGTGCCAGCAGCTTCGACAGGGCCTCTGGGGCCAACGTCCTGACTTTC. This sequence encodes CASSFDRASGANVLTF.

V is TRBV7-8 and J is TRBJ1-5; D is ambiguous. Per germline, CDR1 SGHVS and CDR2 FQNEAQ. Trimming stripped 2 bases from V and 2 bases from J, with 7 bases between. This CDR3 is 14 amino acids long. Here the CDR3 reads CASSLWGGNQPQHF. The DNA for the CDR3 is TGTGCCAGCAGCTTATGGGGTGGCAATCAGCCCCAGCATTTT.

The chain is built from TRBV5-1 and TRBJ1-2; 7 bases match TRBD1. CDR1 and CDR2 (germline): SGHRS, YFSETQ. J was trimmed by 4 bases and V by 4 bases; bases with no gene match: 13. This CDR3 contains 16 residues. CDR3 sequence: CASSPIGQDGFYGYTF. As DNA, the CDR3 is TGCGCCAGCAGCCCTATCGGACAGGACGGGTTCTATGGCTACACCTTC.

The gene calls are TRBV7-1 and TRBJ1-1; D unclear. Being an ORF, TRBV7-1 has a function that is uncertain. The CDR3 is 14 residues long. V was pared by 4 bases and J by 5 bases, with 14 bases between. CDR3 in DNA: TGTGCCAGCAGCTTTTCCCCAGTCGGGACTGAAGCTTTCTTT. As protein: CASSFSPVGTEAFF.

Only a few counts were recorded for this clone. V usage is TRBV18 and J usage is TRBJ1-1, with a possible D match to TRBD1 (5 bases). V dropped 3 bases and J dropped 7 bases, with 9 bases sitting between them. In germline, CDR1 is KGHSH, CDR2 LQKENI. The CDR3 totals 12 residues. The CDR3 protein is CASSPGDVEAFF. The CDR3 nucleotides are TGTGCCAGCTCACCGGGGGATGTTGAAGCTTTCTTT.

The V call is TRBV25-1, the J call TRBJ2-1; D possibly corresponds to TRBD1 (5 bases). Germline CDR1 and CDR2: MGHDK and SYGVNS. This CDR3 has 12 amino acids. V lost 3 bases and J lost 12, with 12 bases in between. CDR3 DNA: TGTGCCAGCAGTGACGTTTGGGGCTGGCAGTTCTTC. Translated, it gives CASSDVWGWQFF.

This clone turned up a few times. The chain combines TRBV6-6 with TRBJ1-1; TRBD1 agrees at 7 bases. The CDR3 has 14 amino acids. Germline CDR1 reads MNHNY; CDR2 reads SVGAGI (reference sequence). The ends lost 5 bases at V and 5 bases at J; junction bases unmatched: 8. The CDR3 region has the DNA TGTGCCAGCAGTACAAGGGACAGTGGGACTGAAGCTTTCTTT. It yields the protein CASSTRDSGTEAFF.

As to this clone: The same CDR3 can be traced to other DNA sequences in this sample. The CDR3 spells CAWSVSVYEQYF. Here the CDR3 DNA reads TGTGCCTGGAGTGTATCCGTATACGAGCAGTACTTC. The genes are TRBV30 and TRBJ2-7, with D unresolved. This CDR3 contains 12 residues. Germline loops: CDR1 GTSNPN, CDR2 SVGIG (reference sequence). With 0 bases removed from V and 4 bases from J, the gap between germline ends came to 7 bases.

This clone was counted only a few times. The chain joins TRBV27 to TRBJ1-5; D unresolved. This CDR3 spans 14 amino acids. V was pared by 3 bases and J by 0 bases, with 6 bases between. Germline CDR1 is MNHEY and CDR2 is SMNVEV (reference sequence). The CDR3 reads CASSFGVSNQPQHF. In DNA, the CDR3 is TGTGCCAGCAGTTTCGGCGTTAGCAATCAGCCCCAGCATTTT.

CDR3 nucleotides: TGTGCCAGCAAGTCAAGCGGGAGCTCCTACAATGAGCAGTTCTTC. It codes for CASKSSGSSYNEQFF. The rearrangement joins TRBV27 to TRBJ2-1; 8 bases are a match to TRBD2. CDR3 size: 15 residues. The germline gives CDR1 MNHEY, CDR2 SMNVEV (reference sequence). V shed 7 bases and J 0 bases; nucleotides not matched to a gene: 5.

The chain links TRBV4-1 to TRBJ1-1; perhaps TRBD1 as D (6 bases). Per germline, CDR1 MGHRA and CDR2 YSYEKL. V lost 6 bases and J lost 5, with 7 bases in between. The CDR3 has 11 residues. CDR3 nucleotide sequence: TGCGCCAGCAGAGGGGGGACTGAAGCTTTCTTT. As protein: CASRGGTEAFF.

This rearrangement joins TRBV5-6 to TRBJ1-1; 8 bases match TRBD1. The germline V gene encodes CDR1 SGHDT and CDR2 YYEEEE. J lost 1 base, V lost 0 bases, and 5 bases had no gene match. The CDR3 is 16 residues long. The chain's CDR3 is CASSLGTGRGNTEAFF. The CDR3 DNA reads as TGTGCCAGCAGCTTGGGGACAGGGAGAGGGAACACTGAAGCTTTCTTT.

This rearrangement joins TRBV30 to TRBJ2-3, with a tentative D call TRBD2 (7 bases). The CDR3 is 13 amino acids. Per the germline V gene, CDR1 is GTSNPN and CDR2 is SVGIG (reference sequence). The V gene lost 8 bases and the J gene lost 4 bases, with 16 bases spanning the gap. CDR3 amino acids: CAGGARRADTQYF. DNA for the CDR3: TGTGCCGGGGGGGCACGGCGGGCAGATACGCAGTATTTT.

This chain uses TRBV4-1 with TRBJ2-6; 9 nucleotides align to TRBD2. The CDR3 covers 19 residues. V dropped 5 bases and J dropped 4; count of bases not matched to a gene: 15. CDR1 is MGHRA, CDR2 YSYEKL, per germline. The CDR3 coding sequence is TGCGCCAGCAGCGAAGGAGGTCTAGCGGGACGGCGGGGGGCCAACGTCCTGACTTTC. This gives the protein CASSEGGLAGRRGANVLTF.

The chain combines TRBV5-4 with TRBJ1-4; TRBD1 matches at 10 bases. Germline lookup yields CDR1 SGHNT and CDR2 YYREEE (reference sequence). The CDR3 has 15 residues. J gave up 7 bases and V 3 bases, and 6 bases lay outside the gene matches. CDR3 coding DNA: TGTGCCAGCAGCTCACGACAGGGGGCAGGTGAAAAACTGTTTTTT. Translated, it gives CASSSRQGAGEKLFF.

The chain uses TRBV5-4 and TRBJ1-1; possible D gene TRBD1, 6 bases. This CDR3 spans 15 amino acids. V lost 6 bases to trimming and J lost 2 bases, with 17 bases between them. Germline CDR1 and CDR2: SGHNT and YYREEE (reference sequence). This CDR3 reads CASIQTGTINTEAFF. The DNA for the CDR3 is TGTGCCAGCATCCAAACCGGGACAATTAACACTGAAGCTTTCTTT. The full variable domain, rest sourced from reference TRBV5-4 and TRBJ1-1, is ETGVTQSPTHLIKTRGQQVTLRCSSQSGHNTVSWYQQALGQGPQFIFQYYREEENGRGNFPPRFSGLQFPNYSSELNVNALELDDSALYLCASIQTGTINTEAFFGQGTRLTVV.

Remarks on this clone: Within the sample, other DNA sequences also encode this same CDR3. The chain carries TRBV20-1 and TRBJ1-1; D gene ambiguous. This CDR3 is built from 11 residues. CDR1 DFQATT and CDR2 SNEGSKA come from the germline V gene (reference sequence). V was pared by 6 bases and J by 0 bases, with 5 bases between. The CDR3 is CSARVNTEAFF. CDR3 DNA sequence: TGCAGTGCAAGGGTGAACACTGAAGCTTTCTTT.

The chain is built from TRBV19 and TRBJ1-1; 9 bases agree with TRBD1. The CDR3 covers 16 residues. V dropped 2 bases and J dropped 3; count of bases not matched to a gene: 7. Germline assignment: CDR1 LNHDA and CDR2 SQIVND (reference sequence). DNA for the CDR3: TGTGCCAGTAGTATACGGCTTAACAGGGGGCACACTGAAGCTTTCTTT. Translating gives CASSIRLNRGHTEAFF.

The CDR3 protein is CASSPGRIVRQYF. The CDR3 DNA reads TGTGCCAGCAGTCCCGGTCGAATCGTTCGGCAGTACTTC. The chain recombines TRBV28 with TRBJ2-7; D unresolved. From germline, CDR1 is MDHEN and CDR2 SYDVKM. CDR3 length: 13 residues. Between the trimmed V and J ends, which lost 5 bases and 9 bases, there was a span of 17 bases.

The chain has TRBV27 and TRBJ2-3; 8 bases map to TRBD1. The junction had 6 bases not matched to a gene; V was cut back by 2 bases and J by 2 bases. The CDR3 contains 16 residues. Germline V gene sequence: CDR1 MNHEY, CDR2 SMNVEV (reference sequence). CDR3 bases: TGTGCCAGCAGTTTAGGACAGGGTTTCCCCACAGATACGCAGTATTTT. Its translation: CASSLGQGFPTDTQYF.

This CDR3 is CASSPTSGSSYGYTF. The CDR3 region has the DNA TGTGCCAGCAGCCCTACCTCAGGATCTTCCTATGGCTACACCTTC. The chain links TRBV9 to TRBJ1-2; D ambiguous. CDR1 and CDR2 from the germline V gene are SGDLS and YYNGEE. V shed 4 bases and J shed 4 bases, with 17 bases lying between them. There are 15 residues in the CDR3.

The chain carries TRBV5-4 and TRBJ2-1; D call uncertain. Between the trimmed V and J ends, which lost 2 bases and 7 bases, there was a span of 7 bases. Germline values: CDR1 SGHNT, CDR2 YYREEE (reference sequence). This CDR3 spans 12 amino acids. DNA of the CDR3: TGTGCCAGCAGCTTCGATGTAAATGAGCAGTTCTTC. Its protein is CASSFDVNEQFF.

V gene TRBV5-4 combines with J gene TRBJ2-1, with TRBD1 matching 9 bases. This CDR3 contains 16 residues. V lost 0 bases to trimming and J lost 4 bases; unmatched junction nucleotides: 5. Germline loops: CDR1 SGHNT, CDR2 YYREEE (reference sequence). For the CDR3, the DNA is TGTGCCAGCAGCTTGGGGGGGACAGGGAATTACAATGAGCAGTTCTTC. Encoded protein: CASSLGGTGNYNEQFF.

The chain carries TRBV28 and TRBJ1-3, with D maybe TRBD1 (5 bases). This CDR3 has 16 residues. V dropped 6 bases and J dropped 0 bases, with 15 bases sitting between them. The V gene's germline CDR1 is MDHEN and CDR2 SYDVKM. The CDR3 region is CASRGDGLHSGNTIYF. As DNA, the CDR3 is TGTGCCAGCAGGGGGGACGGCCTACACTCTGGAAACACCATATATTTT.